This is a list of T cell receptor beta chains from one sample in a study of beta chain features in type 1 diabetes. This table comes from immunoSEQ multiplex PCR, and its TCRdb copy is limited to in-frame clones, with some not included. The sample consists of some 150,000 clones, about 9.4% of them appearing once. Sequenced sample: naive CD4+ T cells from blood. Receptor source: a man aged 18 to 35 in good health. The CDR3 runs from the conserved cysteine through the conserved F or W.

TRBV14	CASSRRLGGRNTEAFF
TRBV25-1	CASSIQGGETQYF
TRBV10-3	CAISESSGGPGTQYF
TRBV10-3	CAIGSGDRAYNEQFF
TRBV7-2	CASSTGLARTGELFF
TRBV19	CASSRQGGETQYF
TRBV19	CASSIDRGSTEAFF
TRBV11-3	CASSLVSGGPGEQFF
TRBV7-2	CASSPAGVLHF
TRBV5-1	CASSLPVAGGQTDTQYF
TRBV7-6	CASSLRGGHSGANVLTF
TRBV19	CASNAGINYGYTF
TRBV7-6	CASSRGGLTNEKLFF
TRBV30	CAWKGTGGNQPQHF
TRBV29-1	CSVQGRGETNYGYTF
TRBV6-1	CASSANRGNQPQHF
TRBV5-8	CASSPRLGGGGNEQFF
TRBV5-1	CASSLEPGWSYGYTF
TRBV19	CASSMLGATNEKLFF
TRBV5-1	CASSTIPSGRGLYEQYF
TRBV6-5	CASSYRGGDRYEQYF
TRBV13	CASSLGGDSSYEQYF
TRBV7-3	CASSRTGSEQFF
TRBV7-2	CASSRLAEYNEQFF
TRBV7-2	CASSLYGGGGATDTQYF
TRBV11-2	CASSPVAVETQYF
TRBV28	CASSLEGTQYF
TRBV6-5	CASSYGRGASYEQYF
TRBV9	CASSVVGDSYNEQFF
TRBV19	CASSRPGQPGYYEQYF
TRBV7-6	CASSLVLAGGLWNEQFF
TRBV7-9	CASSGPKLGETQYF
TRBV6-5	CASSSGVGQTQHF
TRBV29-1	CSVATGYSYEQYF
TRBV7-2	CASSQGRGSSYTF
TRBV6-5	CASSYDRGNTEAFF
TRBV5-4	CASSFRTGAETQYF
TRBV6-6	CASSRVRQNQETQYF
TRBV5-4	CASSLIAGLVGELFF
TRBV5-6	CASSWGQGHAYF
TRBV6-5	CASSYSRDRGDTIYF
TRBV7-3	CASSTDNNQPQHF
TRBV25-1	CASSGSGWNEKLFF
TRBV9	CASSVGAGTAYEQYF
TRBV2	CASSRSGQNEKLFF